Given below is one TCR beta chain in context. Method: immunoSEQ multiplex PCR; TCRdb's copy keeps in-frame clones and lacks some. The sample holds about 41,000 clones, roughly four fifths seen once. The data belong to a study of PD-L1 blockade in urothelial cancer. The wider study: Atezolizumab therapy began for patients around 2014, dosed at 1,200 mg intravenously every 3 weeks.

There were between 1 and 8 samples from each patient, taken pretreatment and on-treatment. The germline V gene has CDR1 SGHTA and CDR2 FQGNSA. The length of the CDR3 is 17 residues. Trimming took 5 bases from V and 1 from J, leaving 21 bases between them. The sequence was collected from a man between 60 and 75 years old with urothelial cancer. The source material was PBMCs, sampled around atezolizumab (anti-PD-L1) treatment. The J gene is TRBJ2-7, the V gene TRBV7-2; TRBD2 might be the D (7 bases). The CDR3 spells CASSAEGGGEISYEQYF. Here the CDR3 DNA reads TGTGCCAGCAGCGCGGAGGGAGGGGGGGAGATATCCTACGAGCAGTACTTC.